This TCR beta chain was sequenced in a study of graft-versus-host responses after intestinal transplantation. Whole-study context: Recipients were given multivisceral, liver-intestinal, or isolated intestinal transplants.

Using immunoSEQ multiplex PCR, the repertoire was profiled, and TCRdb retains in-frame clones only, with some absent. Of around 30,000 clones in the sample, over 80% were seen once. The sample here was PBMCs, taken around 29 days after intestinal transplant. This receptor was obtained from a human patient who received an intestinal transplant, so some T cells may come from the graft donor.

The CDR3 DNA is TGTGCCAGCAGTTCAGGGACAGGGTTAGGTGAAAAACTGTTTTTT. Its protein product is CASSSGTGLGEKLFF. This chain joins TRBV27 and TRBJ1-4; 9 bases line up with TRBD1. The length of the CDR3 is 15 residues. The germline CDR1 and CDR2 sequences are MNHEY and SMNVEV (reference sequence). V dropped 4 bases and J dropped 7; count of bases not matched to a gene: 7. Together with reference TRBV27 and TRBJ1-4, the CDR3 gives the full variable domain: EAQVTQNPRYLITVTGKKLTVTCSQNMNHEYMSWYRQDPGLGLRQIYYSMNVEVTDKGDVPEGYKVSRKEKRNFPLILESPSPNQTSLYFCASSSGTGLGEKLFFGSGTQLSVL.